These 23 T cell receptor beta chains share one sample of origin, sequenced in a study of CD8+ T cells in alopecia areata. After isolation, RNA underwent reverse transcription to generate cDNA as the sequencing template. Only in-frame clones appear in the TCRdb table, and some are missing; sequencing was by immunoSEQ multiplex PCR. This record lists over 5,500 clones, none seen once only, and the top ten clones contain 25% to 30%. Indicated time point: mouse skin 6 weeks after grafting, around onset of hair loss. The source was skin, collected at week 6. The receptor source for this set is a C3H/HeJ mouse with alopecia areata. For this mouse line, the MHC haplotype is H2-k.

This clone was observed a handful of times. The genes are named according to mouse. The observed sequence ends 4 residues before the CDR3 terminus, with the missing tail filled in from the germline J gene. V usage is TRBV29 and J usage is TRBJ2-7; 7 positions agree with TRBD2. V was clipped by 3 bases and J by 0 bases; unmatched bases: 5. This CDR3 has 15 residues. In germline, CDR1 is MSHET, CDR2 SYDVDS. The CDR3 DNA, read in part, is TGTGCTAGCAGTTTGTGGGGGGTGAGCTCCTAT. Protein: CASSLWGVSSY. The full CDR3 sequence reads CASSLWGVSSYEQYF.

This clone is judged medium-sized (0.01 to 0.1%). Gene names follow the mouse nomenclature. The missing CDR3 end, 3 residues past where the read stops, is filled in from the germline J gene. The chain links TRBV13-3 to TRBJ1-3, with 12 nucleotides matching TRBD1. The germline gives CDR1 NNHDY, CDR2 SYVADS. The trim removed 5 bases at V and 0 bases at J, leaving 6 bases unmatched. This CDR3 is 17 amino acids long. The CDR3 DNA, read in part, is TGTGCCAGCAGATTCCGGGACAGGGGGCTTTCTGGAAATACG. It encodes CASRFRDRGLSGNT. The entire CDR3 protein reads CASRFRDRGLSGNTLYF.

In this sample, this clone turned up a few times. Any gene name here is a mouse gene name. The sequence runs out 4 residues before the end of the CDR3; the remainder is reconstructed from the germline J gene. The genes are TRBV13-2 and TRBJ1-1; a weak D match, TRBD1 (6 bases). From germline, CDR1 is NNHNN and CDR2 SYGAGS (reference sequence). The CDR3 is 13 residues long. V lost 0 bases, J lost 3 bases, and 6 bases lay in between. The DNA read from the CDR3 is TGTGCCAGCGGTGATGCAGGGGACACA. This codes for CASGDAGDT. The CDR3 in full is CASGDAGDTEVFF.

This clone was counted ten times or more. Gene names refer to mouse genes. The read ends 4 residues early relative to the CDR3; the germline J gene fills the gap. The gene calls are TRBV19 and TRBJ2-5, with a tentative D call TRBD2 (6 bases). Trimming cost V 2 bases and J 3 bases, with 13 bases left between them. The CDR3 totals 15 residues. Germline CDR1 is FNHDT and CDR2 is SITEND (reference sequence). This CDR3 is CASSIGGFSQDTQYF. The DNA read from the CDR3 is TGTGCCAGCAGTATTGGGGGATTCTCACAAGAC.

This clone was seen only a few times. The genes and germline here are from mouse. The CDR3 end lies 4 residues beyond the end of the read and is filled in from the germline J gene. The rearrangement links TRBV19 to TRBJ2-3, with D possibly being TRBD2 (7 bases). This CDR3 region has 15 residues. With 0 bases removed from V and 0 bases from J, the gap between germline ends came to 8 bases. In germline, CDR1 is FNHDT, CDR2 SITEND (reference sequence). The CDR3 bases that were read are TGTGCCAGCAGTATAGGGGGGGCTAGTGCAGAA. Translating gives CASSIGGASAE. The complete CDR3 protein is CASSIGGASAETLYF.

Concerning this clone: One end of the junction does not line up with germline, which may come from a read error. Gene names and germline match the mouse. The observed sequence ends 3 residues before the CDR3 terminus, with the missing tail filled in from the germline J gene. V and J are TRBV19 and TRBJ1-3, with 8 positions matching TRBD1. The CDR3 runs to 15 residues. Germline CDR1 reads FNHDT; CDR2 reads SITEND (reference sequence). The sequenced CDR3 bases are TGTGCCAGCAGTATCATGGACAGGGATGGAAATCCG. Translated: CASSIMDRDGNP. The CDR3 reads in full as CASSIMDRDGNPLYF.

This clone was seen more than once but under ten times. Gene and germline names: mouse. With the read ending 4 residues before the CDR3 end, the germline J gene is used to fill in that end. The chain joins TRBV13-2 to TRBJ2-7; the match to TRBD2 covers 8 bases. CDR1 and CDR2 (germline): NNHNN, SYGAGS (reference sequence). Losses at the gene ends were 0 bases for V and 0 bases for J; bases not matched to a gene: 5. This CDR3 contains 16 residues. CDR3: CASGDALGDLSYEQYF. CDR3 DNA, as far as it was read: TGTGCCAGCGGTGATGCACTGGGGGACCTCTCCTAT.

This clone was picked up a small number of times. Mouse gene names and germline throughout. The observed sequence ends 4 residues before the CDR3 terminus, with the missing tail filled in from the germline J gene. The rearrangement uses TRBV16 and TRBJ2-1, with 10 bases identical to TRBD2. The CDR3 contains 14 residues. The trim removed 9 bases at V and 4 bases at J, leaving 6 bases unmatched. Looked up from germline, CDR1 is SGHSA and CDR2 is FRNQAP. CDR3 loop: CARGWGGAYAEQFF. The CDR3 bases that were read are TGTGCAAGAGGCTGGGGGGGCGCGTATGCT.

Points on this clone: These gene names are mouse names. The CDR3 end is not reached by the read, which stops 4 residues before it; the germline J gene fills it in. The chain links TRBV13-1 to TRBJ2-1; 9 nucleotides agree with TRBD2. There are 15 residues in the CDR3. CDR1 is NSHNY, CDR2 SYGAGN, per germline. V dropped 3 bases and J dropped 1; count of bases not matched to a gene: 2. The DNA read from the CDR3 is TGTGCCAGCAGTGGCGACTGGGGGAACTATGCT. Protein: CASSGDWGNYA. The entire CDR3 reads CASSGDWGNYAEQFF.

This clone has a count of ten or more. The gene names given are mouse names. CDR3 in amino acids: CASSQGQQDTQYF. The part of the CDR3 DNA that was read is TGTGCCAGCAGCCAGGGACAGCAAGAC. The V gene is TRBV5, the J gene TRBJ2-5; TRBD1 matches at 7 bases. From the germline J gene comes the end of the CDR3, since the read stops 4 residues before it. Germline V gene lookup returns CDR1 LGHNA and CDR2 YNLKQL (reference sequence). This CDR3 contains 13 residues. After removal of 3 bases from V and 3 bases from J, the junction contained 0 bases not matched to a gene.

This clone has ten or more counts. The genes and germline here are from mouse. The CDR3 end lies 4 residues beyond the end of the read and is filled in from the germline J gene. The chain carries TRBV13-1 and TRBJ1-1; 8 nucleotides match TRBD1. J was trimmed by 1 base and V by 2 bases; bases with no gene match: 1. Germline values: CDR1 NSHNY, CDR2 SYGAGN. This CDR3 contains 14 residues. This chain's CDR3 is CASSEGQGNTEVFF. Incomplete CDR3 DNA: TGTGCCAGCAGTGAAGGACAGGGGAACACA.

This clone was seen ten or more times. Genes and germline come from the mouse. The sequence runs out 4 residues before the end of the CDR3; the remainder is reconstructed from the germline J gene. This chain joins TRBV29 and TRBJ2-7, with 11 bases identical to TRBD1. Germline CDR1 is MSHET and CDR2 is SYDVDS. The CDR3 runs 14 residues. The J segment lost 3 bases and the V segment lost 6 bases, leaving 4 bases of the junction unmatched. The part of the CDR3 DNA that was read is TGTGCTAGCAGCAGGGGGACAGGGGGCTAT. Encoded protein: CASSRGTGGY. The CDR3, in full, reads CASSRGTGGYEQYF.

By share, this clone counts as medium-sized. The genes are named according to mouse. The read stops 4 residues short of the end of the CDR3; the missing end is completed from the germline J gene. The rearrangement links TRBV13-2 to TRBJ2-5; 11 bases are a match to TRBD2. Germline V CDR1 and CDR2: NNHNN, SYGAGS (reference sequence). V lost 0 bases to trimming and J lost 3 bases; unmatched junction nucleotides: 3. This CDR3 is built from 16 residues. CDR3 region: CASGDGTGGRQDTQYF. The CDR3 bases that were read are TGTGCCAGCGGTGATGGGACTGGGGGGAGGCAAGAC.

This clone was counted only a few times. Gene names denote mouse genes. The CDR3 extends 4 residues past the end of the read, so its final part is completed from the germline J gene. The chain links TRBV31 to TRBJ1-1, with D perhaps TRBD1 (5 bases). The CDR3 runs to 13 residues. Germline CDR1 is GKSSPN and CDR2 is SITVG. V lost 0 bases, J lost 3 bases, and 8 bases lay in between. CDR3 protein: CAWSLGGDTEVFF. The sequenced part of the CDR3 DNA is TGTGCCTGGAGTCTGGGGGGGGACACA.

This clone was counted only a few times. The germline and genes are mouse ones. The read ends 4 residues before the CDR3 terminus; that terminus is restored from the germline J gene. The chain carries TRBV29 and TRBJ2-7, with TRBD1 matching 7 bases. The CDR3 length is 14 residues. Germline CDR1 MSHET, CDR2 SYDVDS. The J segment lost 2 bases and the V segment lost 5 bases, leaving 6 bases of the junction unmatched. This CDR3 reads CASSNRGTPYEQYF. CDR3 DNA (partial): TGTGCTAGCAGTAACAGGGGAACCCCCTAT.

This clone was observed many times. These gene names are mouse names. Coverage ceases 4 residues before the CDR3 finishes, and the germline J gene fills in the end. V and J are TRBV13-2 and TRBJ2-3; 11 nucleotides line up with TRBD2. Germline CDR1 NNHNN, CDR2 SYGAGS (reference sequence). J lost 0 bases, V lost 3 bases, and 0 bases had no gene match. This CDR3 is 15 amino acids long. The CDR3 DNA, read in part, is TGTGCCAGCGGTGGGACTGGGGGGAGTGCAGAA. It encodes CASGGTGGSAE. The full CDR3 protein is CASGGTGGSAETLYF.

A few counts support this clone. The gene names here belong to mouse. The sequenced fragment ends 4 residues before the CDR3 boundary, so the rest is inferred from the germline J gene. The V call is TRBV13-1, the J call TRBJ2-7, with D perhaps matching TRBD1 (6 bases). The CDR3 extends over 13 amino acids. Trimming cost V 4 bases and J 0 bases, with 8 bases left between them. Germline CDR1 reads NSHNY; CDR2 reads SYGAGN. CDR3 sequence: CASSKGGSYEQYF. CDR3 bases read: TGTGCCAGCAGTAAAGGGGGCTCCTAT.

This clone was recorded a few times. Germline and genes: mouse. The read stops 4 residues short of the end of the CDR3; the missing end is completed from the germline J gene. V gene TRBV5 combines with J gene TRBJ2-4; 10 bases line up with TRBD2. Unmatched junction bases numbered 3, after V lost 0 bases and J lost 0 bases. Germline CDR1 is LGHNA and CDR2 is YNLKQL (reference sequence). The CDR3 has 17 residues. CDR3 protein: CASSQDAGLGSQNTLYF. The CDR3 bases that were read are TGTGCCAGCAGCCAAGATGCGGGACTGGGGAGTCAAAAC.

In its sample, this clone was seen many times. Gene names and germline match the mouse. The read falls 4 residues short of the CDR3 end, and the missing part is taken from the germline J gene. The chain is built from TRBV13-1 and TRBJ2-2, with TRBD2 matching 13 bases. With 5 bases clipped from V and 6 bases from J, the junction kept 4 bases outside the gene matches. The CDR3 sequence is 15 residues long. Per germline, CDR1 NSHNY and CDR2 SYGAGN. CDR3: CASRGLGGRPGQLYF. The sequenced CDR3 bases are TGTGCCAGCAGAGGACTGGGGGGGCGCCCCGGG.

This clone was seen at least ten times. The listed genes are named as in mouse. Coverage ceases 4 residues before the CDR3 finishes, and the germline J gene fills in the end. The V gene is TRBV1, the J gene TRBJ2-1; 7 nucleotides align to TRBD2. Trimming at V came to 0 bases and at J to 0 bases, leaving 5 bases not matched to a gene. The CDR3 is made up of 17 amino acids. The V gene's germline CDR1 is NSQYPW and CDR2 LRSPGD (reference sequence). The part of the CDR3 DNA that was read is TGCACCTGCAGTGCAGATAGGGCTGGGGGTAACTATGCT. As protein: CTCSADRAGGNYA. The whole CDR3 protein is CTCSADRAGGNYAEQFF.

This clone occurred many times. Gene and germline names: mouse. The read ends 4 residues shy of where the CDR3 ends; the end is completed using the germline J gene. The chain couples TRBV12-1 to TRBJ2-1; D perhaps matches TRBD1 (6 bases). CDR1 SGHSN and CDR2 HYEKVE come from the germline V gene. The V end was cut by 1 base, the J end by 3 bases, with 9 bases between. This CDR3 comprises 14 residues. Here the CDR3 reads CASSLGTIYAEQFF. The CDR3 DNA, read in part, is TGTGCCAGCTCTCTTGGGACAATCTATGCT.

This clone appeared a few times. The gene symbols are mouse symbols. The CDR3 extends 4 residues past the end of the read, so its final part is completed from the germline J gene. This chain connects TRBV14 to TRBJ1-1, with 8 bases aligning to TRBD1. The length of the CDR3 is 16 residues. Germline CDR1 SGHDT, CDR2 FRDEAV. V shed 1 base and J 3 bases; nucleotides not matched to a gene: 8. CDR3 loop: CASSFPGGVLDTEVFF. The DNA read from the CDR3 is TGTGCCAGCAGTTTCCCAGGGGGCGTCTTGGACACA. The full variable domain, with the rest looked up from reference TRBV14 and TRBJ1-1, is EAGVTQSPRYAVLQEGQAVSFWCDPISGHDTLYWYQQPRDQGPQLLVYFRDEAVIDNSQLPSDRFSAVRPKGTNSTLKIQSAKQGDTATYLCASSFPGGVLDTEVFFGKGTRLTVV.

This clone was seen at least ten times. The gene symbols are mouse symbols. The CDR3 is cut off 4 residues early in the read; its end comes from the germline J gene. This rearrangement joins TRBV13-3 to TRBJ2-3, with 10 positions matching TRBD2. Germline V CDR1 and CDR2: NNHDY, SYVADS. The junction had 1 base not matched to a gene; V was cut back by 8 bases and J by 1 base. The length of the CDR3 is 13 residues. CDR3 in amino acids: CARGTGGAETLYF. The part of the CDR3 DNA that was read is TGTGCCAGGGGGACTGGGGGTGCAGAA.